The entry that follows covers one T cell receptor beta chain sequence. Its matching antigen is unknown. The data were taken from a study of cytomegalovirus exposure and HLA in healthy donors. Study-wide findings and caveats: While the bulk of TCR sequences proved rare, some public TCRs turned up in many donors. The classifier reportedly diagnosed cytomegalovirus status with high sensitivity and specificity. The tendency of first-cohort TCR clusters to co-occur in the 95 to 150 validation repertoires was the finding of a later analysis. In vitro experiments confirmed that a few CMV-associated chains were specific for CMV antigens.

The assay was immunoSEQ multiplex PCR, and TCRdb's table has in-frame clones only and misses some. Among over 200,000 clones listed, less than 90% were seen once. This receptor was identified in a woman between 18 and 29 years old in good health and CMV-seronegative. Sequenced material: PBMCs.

For the CDR3, the DNA is TGTGCCAGCAGCTTCAAGCAGACCTCTGGAAACACCATATATTTT. It translates to CASSFKQTSGNTIYF. The chain carries TRBV5-4 and TRBJ1-3; D gene ambiguous. This CDR3 region has 15 residues. The V end lost 2 bases, the J end lost 0 bases, and 9 bases lay between the germline ends. Germline V gene lookup returns CDR1 SGHNT and CDR2 YYREEE (reference sequence).